These 28 T cell receptor beta chains came from one sample sequenced in a study of lymphopenia after photon versus proton radiotherapy (dated by TCRdb to 2018 to 2020). The library was prepared using the immunoSEQ multiplex PCR assay. TCRdb provides this immuneACCESS table in a form limited to in-frame rearrangements. Some clones are lacking; in checked studies, under half of them reflect an unresolved V gene, and why the rest are absent is not known. Present in this sample are some 70,000 clones, 75% to 90% of which were seen just once. The top ten constitute 10% to 13% of the sample. The source was peripheral blood, collected from a patient treated with proton-based radiotherapy. The receptor source for this set is an elderly man with esophageal cancer.

This chain uses TRBV7-9 with TRBJ1-1, with TRBD1 matching 10 bases. There are 15 residues in the CDR3. Germline trimming cut 5 bases from V and 1 base from J; bases unmatched to any gene: 4. Germline assignment: CDR1 SEHNR and CDR2 FQNEAQ (reference sequence). The CDR3 DNA reads TGTGCCAGCAGCCCGGACAGGGGGACGAACACTGAAGCTTTCTTT. As protein: CASSPDRGTNTEAFF. Supplemented by reference TRBV7-9 and TRBJ1-1, the full variable domain reads DTGVSQNPRHKITKRGQNVTFRCDPISEHNRLYWYRQTLGQGPEFLTYFQNEAQLEKSRLLSDRFSAERPKGSFSTLEIQRTEQGDSAMYLCASSPDRGTNTEAFFGQGTRLTVV.

The rearrangement uses TRBV7-3 and TRBJ2-3, with 9 positions matching TRBD1. With 4 bases clipped from V and 5 bases from J, the junction kept 4 bases outside the gene matches. This CDR3 has 14 amino acids. Germline V gene lookup returns CDR1 SGHTA and CDR2 FQGTGA. The CDR3 loop is CASSSGQGIDTQYF. The CDR3 coding sequence is TGTGCCAGCAGCTCGGGACAGGGAATAGATACGCAGTATTTT. The full variable domain, with the rest looked up from reference TRBV7-3 and TRBJ2-3, is GAGVSQTPSNKVTEKGKYVELRCDPISGHTALYWYRQSLGQGPEFLIYFQGTGAADDSGLPNDRFFAVRPEGSVSTLKIQRTERGDSAVYLCASSSGQGIDTQYFGPGTRLTVL.

This chain joins TRBV6-5 and TRBJ1-5; the D is unclear. Trimming took 5 bases from V and 2 from J, leaving 10 bases between them. This CDR3 region has 14 residues. Germline lookup yields CDR1 MNHEY and CDR2 SVGAGI. CDR3 DNA: TGTGCCAGCAGTAAGAGGCTTGGCAATCAGCCCCAGCATTTT. As protein: CASSKRLGNQPQHF.

This chain links TRBV5-1 with TRBJ2-2; possibly TRBD1 or TRBD2 for D (5 bases each). This CDR3 is built from 15 residues. Per germline, CDR1 SGHRS and CDR2 YFSETQ. V lost 7 bases and J 0 bases, leaving 13 bases between the germline ends. Here the CDR3 DNA reads TGCGCCAGCGCCACGTGGGACCCGAACACCGGGGAGCTGTTTTTT. As protein: CASATWDPNTGELFF.

The chain has TRBV5-6 and TRBJ1-3; the D is unclear. With 3 bases removed from V and 4 bases from J, the gap between germline ends came to 5 bases. CDR1 and CDR2 (germline): SGHDT, YYEEEE. The CDR3 has 12 residues. This CDR3 is CASSYEGNTIYF. The DNA of the CDR3 is TGTGCCAGCAGCTACGAAGGAAACACCATATATTTT.

The CDR3 DNA follows: TGCGCCAGCAGCCAAATCGGGACTAGCGGAACAGATACGCAGTATTTT. Amino acid sequence: CASSQIGTSGTDTQYF. J is TRBJ2-3 and V is TRBV4-3; 11 nucleotides agree with TRBD2. Germline V lookup: CDR1 LGHNA, CDR2 YSLEER. The J segment lost 3 bases and the V segment lost 2 bases, leaving 4 bases of the junction unmatched. The CDR3 has 16 residues.

This rearrangement joins TRBV5-6 to TRBJ1-1; TRBD1 matches 8 bases. V lost 3 bases to trimming and J lost 1 base; unmatched junction nucleotides: 8. Germline CDR1 is SGHDT and CDR2 is YYEEEE. This CDR3 spans 16 amino acids. The CDR3 sequence: CASSSLGQGTNTEAFF. Here the CDR3 DNA reads TGTGCCAGCAGCTCCCTAGGACAGGGCACGAACACTGAAGCTTTCTTT.

CDR3 in amino acids: CASTEDSHGNTEAFF. In DNA form, the CDR3 reads TGTGCCAGCACGGAAGACTCCCACGGGAACACTGAAGCTTTCTTT. The gene calls are TRBV2 and TRBJ1-1; no clear D gene. CDR3 size: 15 residues. The V end was cut by 7 bases, the J end by 1 base, with 16 bases between. Germline CDR1 is SNHLY and CDR2 is FYNNEI.

The genes are TRBV9 and TRBJ2-1; tentative D call: TRBD2 (5 bases). Deletions cut 2 bases from V and 8 bases from J, with 11 bases between. The CDR3 is made up of 13 amino acids. Germline lookup yields CDR1 SGDLS and CDR2 YYNGEE. Written as DNA, the CDR3 is TGTGCCAGCAGCGTCGCTGGGAGAGATGAGCAGTTCTTC. Its translation: CASSVAGRDEQFF.

This chain connects TRBV19 to TRBJ2-1, with a weak D call TRBD1 (5 bases). V was clipped by 3 bases and J by 7 bases, with 19 bases between them. The CDR3 spans 16 residues. Germline V CDR1 and CDR2: LNHDA, SQIVND (reference sequence). CDR3 residues: CASSMTIRRGTNEQFF. The CDR3 region has the DNA TGTGCCAGTAGTATGACGATCAGAAGGGGTACTAATGAGCAGTTCTTC. Full variable domain (missing parts from reference TRBV19 and TRBJ2-1): DGGITQSPKYLFRKEGQNVTLSCEQNLNHDAMYWYRQDPGQGLRLIYYSQIVNDFQKGDIAEGYSVSREKKESFPLTVTSAQKNPTAFYLCASSMTIRRGTNEQFFGPGTRLTVL.

This chain links TRBV7-3 with TRBJ1-1; D uncertain. The CDR3 is 13 amino acids. The V and J ends lost 5 bases and 11 bases respectively, with 18 bases between them. The germline V gene has CDR1 SGHTA and CDR2 FQGTGA. The CDR3 bases are TGTGCCAGCAGCCTCCGGGCAGAGGGTGAGGCTTTCTTT. Protein sequence: CASSLRAEGEAFF.

The chain joins TRBV7-2 to TRBJ1-3; 8 positions agree with TRBD1. Germline trimming cut 3 bases from V and 0 bases from J; bases unmatched to any gene: 4. CDR1 SGHTA and CDR2 FQGNSA come from the germline V gene. The length of the CDR3 is 16 residues. CDR3 sequence: CASSLDRAASGNTIYF. The CDR3 region has the DNA TGTGCCAGCAGCTTGGACAGGGCCGCCTCTGGAAACACCATATATTTT.

The chain links TRBV25-1 to TRBJ2-3, with 8 bases matching TRBD1. The CDR3 totals 16 residues. V shed 3 bases, J shed 2 bases, and the junction held 7 bases outside the gene matches. Germline V CDR1 and CDR2: MGHDK, SYGVNS. The CDR3 DNA sequence: TGTGCCAGCAGTGATTCGCAGGGGGCCTACACAGATACGCAGTATTTT. Translating gives CASSDSQGAYTDTQYF.

The genes are TRBV19 and TRBJ2-1; 8 bases are shared with TRBD2. V lost 2 bases and J lost 6; bases outside the gene matches: 3. Germline V CDR1 and CDR2: LNHDA, SQIVND (reference sequence). The CDR3 runs to 14 residues. The CDR3 is CASSITGGANEQFF. The CDR3 DNA is TGTGCCAGTAGTATAACGGGAGGGGCCAATGAGCAGTTCTTC.

The DNA of the CDR3 is TGCGCCAGCAGCCTCTTGGGCCACGAGCAGTACTTC. Amino acid sequence: CASSLLGHEQYF. The J gene is TRBJ2-7, the V gene TRBV5-1; no clear D. The V gene's germline CDR1 is SGHRS and CDR2 YFSETQ. This CDR3 comprises 12 residues. Trimming removed 4 bases at V and 5 bases at J, with 10 bases between.

The rearrangement joins TRBV4-3 to TRBJ1-2; 8 bases fit TRBD1. CDR1 LGHNA and CDR2 YSLEER come from the germline V gene. There are 14 residues in the CDR3. Trimming removed 3 bases from V and 8 bases from J; junction bases left unmatched: 8. CDR3 in amino acids: CASSHSGQGWGYTF. The CDR3 nucleotides read TGCGCCAGCAGCCATTCTGGACAGGGTTGGGGCTACACCTTC.

This sequence joins TRBV7-2 and TRBJ2-7, with 7 bases identical to TRBD2. The CDR3 length is 15 residues. V gave up 1 base and J gave up 7 bases; unmatched junction bases: 10. Germline CDR1 reads SGHTA; CDR2 reads FQGNSA. The DNA of the CDR3 is TGTGCCAGCAGCTTAGGCGGGGGTTTCCGGGGAGAGCAGTACTTC. Encoded protein: CASSLGGGFRGEQYF.

This rearrangement joins TRBV6-5 to TRBJ1-3; 7 nucleotides line up with TRBD1. Germline CDR1 reads MNHEY; CDR2 reads SVGAGI. With 10 bases clipped from V and 6 bases from J, the junction kept 9 bases outside the gene matches. The CDR3 covers 13 residues. The CDR3 coding sequence is TGTGCCACACCGGAGGGGGCAGAAAACACCATATATTTT. The encoded protein is CATPEGAENTIYF.

The chain combines TRBV18 with TRBJ1-4; D not resolved. From germline, CDR1 is KGHSH and CDR2 LQKENI. There are 14 residues in the CDR3. V was pared by 3 bases and J by 4 bases, with 9 bases between. The CDR3 nucleotides are TGTGCCAGCTCACCCACATCGAATAATGAAAAACTGTTTTTT. It yields the protein CASSPTSNNEKLFF.

The rearrangement joins TRBV27 to TRBJ1-1; D is uncertain. The germline V gene encodes CDR1 MNHEY and CDR2 SMNVEV (reference sequence). V was cut by 2 bases and J by 7 bases, with 11 bases left in between. The CDR3 consists of 13 residues. CDR3 protein: CASSLRPGGEAFF. The CDR3 region has the DNA TGTGCCAGCAGTTTAAGGCCCGGCGGTGAAGCTTTCTTT.

This rearrangement joins TRBV7-3 to TRBJ1-2; 10 bases map to TRBD1. The V segment lost 5 bases and the J segment 7 bases; nucleotides outside the gene matches: 7. The CDR3 is 14 amino acids. CDR1 and CDR2 (germline): SGHTA, FQGTGA. DNA of the CDR3: TGTGCCAGCAGCGGGCGGGACAGGGGCGGTGGCTACACCTTC. This sequence encodes CASSGRDRGGGYTF.

Concerning this clone itself: Germline is not matched at one junction end, which may reflect a read error. The chain has TRBV19 and TRBJ2-5, with 7 bases fitting TRBD1. Germline V gives CDR1 LNHDA, CDR2 SQIVND (reference sequence). The CDR3 sequence is 14 residues long. CDR3 coding DNA: TGTGCCAGTAGCGAGACAGGGTTCAGAGAGGCCCAGTACTTC. This sequence encodes CASSETGFREAQYF.

The V call is TRBV5-4, the J call TRBJ1-3, with a weak D call TRBD1 (6 bases). The CDR3 spans 14 residues. Germline V lookup: CDR1 SGHNT, CDR2 YYREEE (reference sequence). V was clipped by 4 bases and J by 14 bases, with 22 bases between them. The CDR3 is CASSLGLDTGPLYF. The CDR3, as DNA: TGTGCCAGCAGCCTGGGGCTGGATACAGGGCCCTTATATTTT.

V is TRBV12-5 and J is TRBJ2-1, with D perhaps matching TRBD1 (5 bases). V was trimmed by 3 bases and J by 9 bases, leaving 9 bases between them. Germline V gene lookup returns CDR1 LGHNT and CDR2 FRNRAP. The CDR3 sequence is 12 residues long. The CDR3 DNA sequence: TGTGCTAGTGGTTTATCCAGGGCTGAGCAGTTCTTC. Translated: CASGLSRAEQFF.

V is TRBV7-2 and J is TRBJ1-1; D not resolved. The CDR3 loop spans 13 amino acids. CDR1 and CDR2 (germline): SGHTA, FQGNSA. The V end was cut by 3 bases, the J end by 3 bases, with 8 bases between. CDR3: CASSFSGHTEAFF. The CDR3 nucleotides are TGTGCCAGCAGCTTTTCCGGCCACACTGAAGCTTTCTTT.

The chain recombines TRBV7-2 with TRBJ1-2, with no clear D. The CDR3 contains 13 residues. The V gene's germline CDR1 is SGHTA and CDR2 FQGNSA. Trimming removed 0 bases at V and 7 bases at J, with 9 bases between. CDR3 nucleotides: TGTGCCAGCAGCTTAGCCCCCCGGCGTGGCTACACCTTC. As protein: CASSLAPRRGYTF.

This rearrangement joins TRBV7-3 to TRBJ2-3; TRBD2 aligns across 9 bases. Germline trimming cut 1 base from V and 3 bases from J; bases unmatched to any gene: 11. In germline, CDR1 is SGHTA, CDR2 FQGTGA. The CDR3 runs 18 residues. The DNA for the CDR3 is TGTGCCAGCAGCTTAAGTAGGAGGGGTAGCGGGGGAACAGATACGCAGTATTTT. This translates into CASSLSRRGSGGTDTQYF.

The chain couples TRBV5-8 to TRBJ2-7; D is possibly TRBD2 (6 bases). The germline V and J ends were trimmed by 5 bases and 5 bases, with 17 bases remaining between them. Looked up from germline, CDR1 is SGHTS and CDR2 is YDEGEE. The CDR3 runs 14 residues. The CDR3 loop reads CASRKPGRLDEQYF. In DNA form, the CDR3 reads TGTGCCAGCAGGAAACCAGGGAGGTTGGACGAGCAGTACTTC.